The 13 T cell receptor beta chains below were found in one sample sequenced in a study of blood T cell repertoires in COVID-19. Assay: immunoSEQ multiplex PCR; the TCRdb copy retains only in-frame clones and omits some. The sample records a few hundred thousand clones, roughly nine tenths being singletons. Source material: PBMCs or T cells enriched from blood (not recorded which). The receptor set was obtained from a man between 18 and 29 years old who had recovered from COVID-19.

The J gene is TRBJ2-1, the V gene TRBV29-1, with D possibly matching TRBD2 (7 bases). The germline CDR1 and CDR2 sequences are SQVTM and ANQGSEA. Trimming stripped 5 bases from V and 1 base from J, with 15 bases between. This CDR3 comprises 15 residues. In DNA form, the CDR3 reads TGCAGCGTTCCCTTGGGGGGGCGTTCCTACAATGAGCAGTTCTTC. Its protein product is CSVPLGGRSYNEQFF.

This clone was observed a single time. J is TRBJ2-1 and V is TRBV5-1; TRBD2 aligns across 13 bases. J was trimmed by 0 bases and V by 5 bases; bases with no gene match: 8. Germline CDR1 reads SGHRS; CDR2 reads YFSETQ. The CDR3 runs to 18 residues. CDR3 sequence: CASSKGTSGKSSYNEQFF. In nucleotides, the CDR3 is TGCGCCAGCAGTAAAGGGACTAGCGGGAAAAGCTCCTACAATGAGCAGTTCTTC. The full variable domain, with the rest looked up from reference TRBV5-1 and TRBJ2-1, is KAGVTQTPRYLIKTRGQQVTLSCSPISGHRSVSWYQQTPGQGLQFLFEYFSETQRNKGNFPGRFSGRQFSNSRSEMNVSTLELGDSALYLCASSKGTSGKSSYNEQFFGPGTRLTVL.

The chain links TRBV18 to TRBJ1-1; tentative D call: TRBD1 (6 bases). Germline V gives CDR1 KGHSH, CDR2 LQKENI. The CDR3 runs 12 residues. V shed 2 bases and J shed 8 bases, with 9 bases lying between them. The CDR3 spells CASSPAGTEAFF. The CDR3 coding sequence is TGTGCCAGCTCACCAGCCGGGACAGAAGCTTTCTTT.

The genes are TRBV11-2 and TRBJ2-5; the D gene is possibly TRBD1 (5 bases). CDR1 and CDR2 from the germline V gene are SGHAT and FQNNGV. Deletions cut 8 bases from V and 5 bases from J, with 21 bases between. The CDR3 has 15 residues. Here the CDR3 reads CASAFGPTGRETQYF. CDR3 sequence (DNA): TGTGCCAGCGCGTTCGGGCCAACAGGTCGTGAGACCCAGTACTTC.

The rearrangement uses TRBV15 and TRBJ1-4, with 8 bases identical to TRBD1. Germline-derived CDR1 and CDR2 are LNHNV and YYDKDF (reference sequence). V was clipped by 4 bases and J by 11 bases; unmatched bases: 9. The CDR3 sequence is 14 residues long. CDR3 residues: CATSIRTGIRKLFF. The DNA of the CDR3 is TGTGCCACCAGCATCCGGACAGGGATACGGAAACTGTTTTTT.

The chain has TRBV7-2 and TRBJ2-7, with D tentatively TRBD1 (6 bases). Germline CDR1 is SGHTA and CDR2 is FQGNSA. The V gene lost 4 bases and the J gene lost 6 bases, with 13 bases spanning the gap. The CDR3 runs 13 residues. The CDR3 is CASSSGQNLEQYF. In DNA, the CDR3 is TGTGCCAGCAGCTCCGGACAGAACCTCGAGCAGTACTTC.

This clone has at least ten counts. The chain is built from TRBV5-1 and TRBJ1-2; D possibly corresponds to TRBD1 (6 bases). Germline V gene lookup returns CDR1 SGHRS and CDR2 YFSETQ. Trimming stripped 0 bases from V and 8 bases from J, with 17 bases between. The CDR3 sequence is 15 residues long. Here the CDR3 DNA reads TGCGCCAGCAGCTTGGACGCCGGACAGCCGATCGGCTACACCTTC. It translates to CASSLDAGQPIGYTF. The entire variable domain, with the rest obtained from reference TRBV5-1 and TRBJ1-2, is as follows: KAGVTQTPRYLIKTRGQQVTLSCSPISGHRSVSWYQQTPGQGLQFLFEYFSETQRNKGNFPGRFSGRQFSNSRSEMNVSTLELGDSALYLCASSLDAGQPIGYTFGSGTRLTVV.

The chain is built from TRBV11-2 and TRBJ2-1; no reliable D call. This CDR3 is 16 amino acids long. The germline V and J ends were trimmed by 6 bases and 2 bases, with 17 bases remaining between them. Germline-derived CDR1 and CDR2 are SGHAT and FQNNGV. In nucleotides, the CDR3 is TGTGCCAGCAGGGTCTCCGGCAGGCTGGCCTACAATGAGCAGTTCTTC. Its translation is CASRVSGRLAYNEQFF.

CDR3 DNA sequence: TGTGCCAGCTCACCACAGAAGGGGCTGGGGGAGCAGTACTTC. Protein product: CASSPQKGLGEQYF. V usage is TRBV18 and J usage is TRBJ2-7; D possibly corresponds to TRBD1 (5 bases). Germline lookup yields CDR1 KGHSH and CDR2 LQKENI. Trimming pared 1 base from V and 7 bases from J, leaving 14 bases between. This CDR3 has 14 amino acids.

The V call is TRBV4-2, the J call TRBJ1-4, with 10 bases aligning to TRBD1. J lost 6 bases, V lost 4 bases, and 2 bases had no gene match. Germline CDR1 and CDR2: LGHNA and YNFKEQ. CDR3 size: 14 residues. The CDR3 bases are TGTGCCAGCAGCCTCGGGACAGGGGATGAAAAACTGTTTTTT. Protein product: CASSLGTGDEKLFF.

The chain has TRBV14 and TRBJ2-3; 7 nucleotides line up with TRBD2. J lost 0 bases, V lost 4 bases, and 1 base had no gene match. Germline V gene sequence: CDR1 SGHDN, CDR2 FVKESK. The CDR3 spans 14 residues. The CDR3: CASSRGGSTDTQYF. CDR3 DNA: TGTGCCAGCAGCCGGGGGGGTAGCACAGATACGCAGTATTTT. Based on the CDR3 plus reference TRBV14 and TRBJ2-3, the full variable domain is EAGVTQFPSHSVIEKGQTVTLRCDPISGHDNLYWYRRVMGKEIKFLLHFVKESKQDESGMPNNRFLAERTGGTYSTLKVQPAELEDSGVYFCASSRGGSTDTQYFGPGTRLTVL.

The chain carries TRBV2 and TRBJ1-2; TRBD1 might be the D (5 bases). Germline lookup yields CDR1 SNHLY and CDR2 FYNNEI. Trimming removed 4 bases at V and 5 bases at J, with 17 bases between. There are 15 residues in the CDR3. CDR3 nucleotide sequence: TGTGCCAGCAGTGTTACTCAGGGCGCGGGGTATGGCTACACCTTC. As protein: CASSVTQGAGYGYTF. The full variable domain, its missing parts supplied by reference TRBV2 and TRBJ1-2, is EPEVTQTPSHQVTQMGQEVILRCVPISNHLYFYWYRQILGQKVEFLVSFYNNEISEKSEIFDDQFSVERPDGSNFTLKIRSTKLEDSAMYFCASSVTQGAGYGYTFGSGTRLTVV.

The chain couples TRBV3-1 (or the pseudogene TRBV3-2) to TRBJ2-5; 8 positions agree with TRBD2. Germline assignment: CDR1 LGHDT and CDR2 YNNKEL (reference sequence). V was pared by 4 bases and J by 2 bases, with 9 bases of the junction left unmatched. CDR3 length: 16 residues. Written as DNA, the CDR3 is TGTGCCAGCAGCCCGGGGGGAGTAGCGGGGCAAGAGACCCAGTACTTC. Its translation is CASSPGGVAGQETQYF.